Below are 25 T cell receptor beta chains sequenced from a single sample in a study of blood T cell repertoires in COVID-19 (dated by TCRdb to 2018 to 2020). The library was produced with the immunoSEQ multiplex PCR assay. The source is immuneACCESS, and TCRdb retained only in-frame sequences with V and J called. Part of the clones is not carried over; for the studies checked, unresolved V genes explain less than half of this, and the remainder is unexplained. The sample records about 110,000 clones, about four fifths of which are singletons. Roughly 14% of the sample is taken by the ten largest. The sample consisted of peripheral blood. These receptor sequences come from a woman older than 75 with acute or convalescent COVID-19.

This clone was observed a handful of times. The gene calls are TRBV4-1 and TRBJ1-3, with a tentative D call TRBD1 (6 bases). V lost 2 bases, J lost 3 bases, and 11 bases lay in between. This CDR3 is 15 amino acids long. The germline V gene has CDR1 MGHRA and CDR2 YSYEKL. The CDR3 nucleotides read TGCGCCAGCAGCCAATGGGGGCTTGATGGAAACACCATATATTTT. Translation gives CASSQWGLDGNTIYF.

The V call is TRBV9, the J call TRBJ2-4, with 7 positions matching TRBD1. After removal of 0 bases from V and 0 bases from J, the junction contained 9 bases not matched to a gene. In germline, CDR1 is SGDLS, CDR2 YYNGEE. This CDR3 comprises 18 residues. CDR3 loop: CASSVAKDRMLAKNIQYF. CDR3 sequence (DNA): TGTGCCAGCAGCGTAGCTAAGGACAGGATGCTAGCCAAAAACATTCAGTACTTC.

This chain joins TRBV5-5 and TRBJ1-4; D remains unclear. Germline V gene data show CDR1 as SGHKS and CDR2 as YYEKEE (reference sequence). Trimming removed 0 bases from V and 0 bases from J, with 6 bases in between. CDR3 length: 15 residues. The CDR3 protein is CASSLGHSTNEKLFF. The CDR3 DNA reads TGTGCCAGCAGCTTGGGACATTCAACTAATGAAAAACTGTTTTTT.

The rearrangement joins TRBV19 to TRBJ1-4, with D uncertain. The CDR3 runs to 15 residues. The germline V gene has CDR1 LNHDA and CDR2 SQIVND (reference sequence). Between the trimmed V and J ends, which lost 1 base and 4 bases, there was a span of 10 bases. The CDR3 coding sequence is TGTGCCAGTAGTATAGGGCTCACGGGTAATGAAAAACTGTTTTTT. This sequence encodes CASSIGLTGNEKLFF.

The chain recombines TRBV28 with TRBJ1-2; 10 positions match TRBD1. The CDR3 sequence is 15 residues long. After removal of 7 bases from V and 2 bases from J, the junction contained 7 bases not matched to a gene. The germline V gene has CDR1 MDHEN and CDR2 SYDVKM. CDR3: CASISVGQGNYGYTF. DNA for the CDR3: TGTGCCAGCATATCTGTGGGACAGGGGAACTATGGCTACACCTTC.

The chain combines TRBV14 with TRBJ1-1, with D uncertain. V lost 2 bases and J 11 bases, leaving 9 bases between the germline ends. CDR3 length: 11 residues. Per the germline V gene, CDR1 is SGHDN and CDR2 is FVKESK. The CDR3: CASSQLNEAFF. The CDR3 nucleotides are TGTGCCAGCAGCCAACTGAACGAGGCTTTCTTT.

The chain carries TRBV3-1 (or the pseudogene TRBV3-2) and TRBJ1-5; TRBD1 agrees at 7 bases. The length of the CDR3 is 16 residues. V dropped 2 bases and J dropped 4; count of bases not matched to a gene: 8. Germline CDR1 LGHDT, CDR2 YNNKEL (reference sequence). As DNA, the CDR3 is TGTGCCAGCAGCCAAAACTTCGGACAGGAAAATCAGCCCCAGCATTTT. As protein: CASSQNFGQENQPQHF.

As for this clone: Other DNA variants within this sample encode the same CDR3. The gene calls are TRBV9 and TRBJ2-1; 7 bases line up with TRBD2. Unmatched junction bases numbered 5, after V lost 0 bases and J lost 5 bases. The germline CDR1 and CDR2 sequences are SGDLS and YYNGEE. This CDR3 region has 15 residues. The CDR3: CASSVVAGVNNEQFF. DNA of the CDR3: TGTGCCAGCAGCGTAGTAGCGGGCGTTAACAATGAGCAGTTCTTC.

The V gene is TRBV7-9, the J gene TRBJ1-1; 11 nucleotides line up with TRBD1. This CDR3 is 14 amino acids long. The V gene's germline CDR1 is SEHNR and CDR2 FQNEAQ (reference sequence). With V trimmed by 4 bases and J by 4 bases, 2 bases remained unmatched. Here the CDR3 DNA reads TGTGCCAGCAGCTGGGGACAGGGGGGCACTGAAGCTTTCTTT. Encoded protein: CASSWGQGGTEAFF.

J is TRBJ2-1 and V is TRBV24-1; no definite D call. The CDR3 loop spans 13 amino acids. CDR1 KGHDR and CDR2 SFDVKD come from the germline V gene. Between the trimmed V and J ends, which lost 1 base and 6 bases, there was a span of 6 bases. The DNA for the CDR3 is TGTGCCACCAGTGATTTATTCCTCAATGAGCAGTTCTTC. Its protein product is CATSDLFLNEQFF.

This sequence joins TRBV5-5 and TRBJ1-1, with a possible D match to TRBD1 (6 bases). The V end was cut by 0 bases, the J end by 7 bases, with 10 bases between. The CDR3 runs to 13 residues. Germline lookup yields CDR1 SGHKS and CDR2 YYEKEE (reference sequence). This CDR3 is CASSLARGVEAFF. CDR3 coding DNA: TGTGCCAGCAGCTTGGCCAGGGGAGTTGAAGCTTTCTTT.

The chain is built from TRBV11-2 and TRBJ2-6, with D unclear. This CDR3 has 15 amino acids. The germline CDR1 and CDR2 sequences are SGHAT and FQNNGV. The ends were cut back, 5 bases at V and 0 bases at J, with 8 bases in the middle. Here the CDR3 DNA reads TGTGCCAGCAGCCGTAGAAGCTCTGGGGCCAACGTCCTGACTTTC. Protein: CASSRRSSGANVLTF.

The rearrangement links TRBV3-1 (or the pseudogene TRBV3-2) to TRBJ2-2; D is possibly TRBD1 (6 bases). Trimming pared 5 bases from V and 0 bases from J, leaving 10 bases between. Germline V CDR1 and CDR2: LGHDT, YNNKEL (reference sequence). This CDR3 contains 15 residues. The CDR3, as DNA: TGTGCCAGCAGCTCGACAGGCCCGAACACCGGGGAGCTGTTTTTT. Protein product: CASSSTGPNTGELFF.

This chain joins TRBV29-1 and TRBJ2-2, with 13 positions matching TRBD2. V shed 6 bases, J shed 5 bases, and the junction held 6 bases outside the gene matches. The CDR3 consists of 15 residues. The germline gives CDR1 SQVTM, CDR2 ANQGSEA. DNA of the CDR3: TGCAGCGTCCTTCCGACTAGCGGGAGGACCGGGGAGCTGTTTTTT. The encoded protein is CSVLPTSGRTGELFF.

The chain links TRBV7-6 to TRBJ1-4, with 8 bases aligning to TRBD1. The CDR3 runs 16 residues. Germline trimming cut 0 bases from V and 7 bases from J; bases unmatched to any gene: 7. Germline V lookup: CDR1 SGHVS, CDR2 FNYEAQ. Here the CDR3 DNA reads TGTGCCAGCAGCTTAGCCGGACAGGGAGCGGCTGAAAAACTGTTTTTT. Translated: CASSLAGQGAAEKLFF. The variable domain in full, completed from reference TRBV7-6 and TRBJ1-4, reads GAGVSQSPRYKVTKRGQDVALRCDPISGHVSLYWYRQALGQGPEFLTYFNYEAQQDKSGLPNDRFSAERPEGSISTLTIQRTEQRDSAMYRCASSLAGQGAAEKLFFGSGTQLSVL.

This chain uses TRBV15 with TRBJ2-1, with a weak D call TRBD1 (5 bases). V was cut by 3 bases and J by 0 bases, with 9 bases left in between. The CDR3 extends over 15 amino acids. Germline CDR1 and CDR2: LNHNV and YYDKDF (reference sequence). CDR3 protein: CATSRGQGSYNEQFF. As DNA, the CDR3 is TGTGCCACCAGCAGGGGGCAGGGCTCCTACAATGAGCAGTTCTTC.

V gene TRBV27 combines with J gene TRBJ2-7, with TRBD1 identical over 10 bases. This CDR3 has 16 amino acids. Germline values: CDR1 MNHEY, CDR2 SMNVEV (reference sequence). V shed 4 bases and J 3 bases; nucleotides not matched to a gene: 9. The CDR3 bases are TGTGCCAGCAGTTCTTTGGGGACAGGGGACCGCTACGAGCAGTACTTC. Amino acids: CASSSLGTGDRYEQYF.

V usage is TRBV12-3 or TRBV12-4 and J usage is TRBJ1-5; D is unresolved. Deletions cut 5 bases from V and 9 bases from J, with 8 bases between. The CDR3 length is 11 residues. The CDR3 DNA sequence: TGTGCCAGCAGTGCACAGCCGCCCCAGCATTTT. Amino acid sequence: CASSAQPPQHF.

This clone was picked up a small number of times. This chain's CDR3 is CASSFSSVTEAFF. The CDR3 bases are TGTGCCAGCAGCTTCTCGTCGGTAACTGAAGCTTTCTTT. The chain is built from TRBV5-5 and TRBJ1-1, with D hard to call. Germline assignment: CDR1 SGHKS and CDR2 YYEKEE (reference sequence). The CDR3 runs to 13 residues. V dropped 2 bases and J dropped 5 bases, with 10 bases sitting between them.

This rearrangement joins TRBV18 to TRBJ2-3, with 10 bases fitting TRBD2. The CDR3 extends over 18 amino acids. V was pared by 3 bases and J by 0 bases, with 9 bases of the junction left unmatched. Germline V lookup: CDR1 KGHSH, CDR2 LQKENI. The CDR3 DNA reads as TGTGCCAGCTCACCCCGGACTAGCGGTGGTCGGAGCACAGATACGCAGTATTTT. Translating it yields CASSPRTSGGRSTDTQYF.

The DNA for the CDR3 is TGTGCCAGCAGCCAAGTTATAGCGGGAGGGATCACAGATACGCAGTATTTT. Protein product: CASSQVIAGGITDTQYF. The rearrangement joins TRBV3-1 (or the pseudogene TRBV3-2) to TRBJ2-3; 11 bases line up with TRBD2. The CDR3 consists of 17 residues. The V segment lost 1 base and the J segment 2 bases; nucleotides outside the gene matches: 5. Germline CDR1 is LGHDT and CDR2 is YNNKEL (reference sequence).

The chain employs TRBV6-2 or TRBV6-3 and TRBJ1-1; 9 nucleotides align to TRBD1. The germline V gene has CDR1 MNHEY and CDR2 SVGEGT. The CDR3 length is 13 residues. After removal of 4 bases from V and 5 bases from J, the junction contained 2 bases not matched to a gene. DNA for the CDR3: TGTGCCAGCAGTTGGGACAGGGTGACTGAAGCTTTCTTT. Amino acid sequence: CASSWDRVTEAFF.

V is TRBV3-1 (or the pseudogene TRBV3-2) and J is TRBJ2-1; a weak D match, TRBD2 (6 bases). This CDR3 is 15 amino acids long. Between the trimmed V and J ends, which lost 1 base and 8 bases, there was a span of 15 bases. Germline V gene lookup returns CDR1 LGHDT and CDR2 YNNKEL (reference sequence). The CDR3 spells CASSQGSRGLDEQFF. The DNA for the CDR3 is TGTGCCAGCAGCCAAGGATCGAGGGGACTGGATGAGCAGTTCTTC.

J is TRBJ2-5 and V is TRBV19, with 10 bases lining up with TRBD2. V lost 6 bases and J lost 7; bases outside the gene matches: 8. The CDR3 loop spans 14 amino acids. Germline CDR1 LNHDA, CDR2 SQIVND (reference sequence). CDR3 nucleotide sequence: TGTGCCAGTAGCGAGCGGGAGGGCCTCGTGACCCAGTACTTC. It is translated as CASSEREGLVTQYF.

The chain is built from TRBV3-1 (or the pseudogene TRBV3-2) and TRBJ2-2, with D possibly being TRBD1 (5 bases). Trimming shortened V by 8 bases and J by 4 bases, and 8 bases separated the two germline ends. Germline-derived CDR1 and CDR2 are LGHDT and YNNKEL (reference sequence). This CDR3 has 12 amino acids. CDR3 coding DNA: TGTGCCAGCCGTAGGGGCACCGGGGAGCTGTTTTTT. It specifies CASRRGTGELFF.